These 30 T cell receptor beta chains originate from one sample sequenced in a study of blood T cell repertoires in COVID-19. Libraries were prepared by immunoSEQ multiplex PCR; TCRdb keeps only in-frame clonotypes and omits some of them. This table holds tens of thousands of clones, about 86% found once. Specimen: peripheral blood. The source is a woman aged 80 or older in a cohort sampled during active or convalescent COVID-19.

This clone was observed a single time. The J gene is TRBJ2-1, the V gene TRBV9; D remains unclear. V shed 1 base and J shed 0 bases, with 8 bases lying between them. The germline V gene has CDR1 SGDLS and CDR2 YYNGEE. This CDR3 has 15 residues. The CDR3 protein is CASSVSGNSYNEQFF. For the CDR3, the DNA is TGTGCCAGCAGCGTATCCGGTAACTCCTACAATGAGCAGTTCTTC.

The J gene is TRBJ2-3, the V gene TRBV9; possible D gene TRBD2, 6 bases. Trimming took off 3 bases at V and 5 bases at J, with 19 bases between the two ends. This CDR3 region has 16 residues. CDR1 is SGDLS, CDR2 YYNGEE, per germline. CDR3 sequence reads: CASSAQGLTLRDTQYF. DNA of the CDR3: TGTGCCAGCAGCGCCCAGGGACTGACGTTGCGAGATACGCAGTATTTT.

This clone was counted between two and nine times. This sequence joins TRBV5-5 and TRBJ1-6; no reliable D call. The V end was cut by 3 bases, the J end by 1 base, with 8 bases between. This CDR3 contains 15 residues. Germline V gene lookup returns CDR1 SGHKS and CDR2 YYEKEE (reference sequence). CDR3 DNA sequence: TGTGCCAGCAGCTCCCCGGGGTCCTATAATTCACCCCTCCACTTT. This translates into CASSSPGSYNSPLHF.

This chain joins TRBV27 and TRBJ1-2; possibly TRBD1 for D (5 bases). Germline loops: CDR1 MNHEY, CDR2 SMNVEV (reference sequence). This CDR3 spans 13 amino acids. The V end lost 8 bases, the J end lost 4 bases, and 14 bases lay between the germline ends. This chain's CDR3 is CASAGRSFYGYTF. CDR3 sequence (DNA): TGTGCCAGCGCAGGGAGGTCTTTCTATGGCTACACCTTC.

V usage is TRBV11-1 and J usage is TRBJ2-7; TRBD2 matches 7 bases. The V gene end was trimmed by 1 base and the J gene end by 5 bases; junction bases not matched to a gene: 5. The CDR3 loop spans 14 amino acids. The germline V gene encodes CDR1 SGHAT and CDR2 FQDESV (reference sequence). The CDR3 here is CASSLDAGENEQYF. The CDR3 DNA reads as TGTGCCAGCAGCTTAGATGCGGGAGAAAACGAGCAGTACTTC.

The rearrangement uses TRBV7-9 and TRBJ2-3, with 10 bases matching TRBD2. Trimming removed 8 bases from V and 3 bases from J; junction bases left unmatched: 8. This CDR3 is built from 15 residues. Germline CDR1 is SEHNR and CDR2 is FQNEAQ (reference sequence). CDR3 loop: CASRPPGLATDTQYF. CDR3 sequence (DNA): TGTGCCAGCCGTCCGCCGGGACTAGCGACAGATACGCAGTATTTT.

In its sample, this clone was seen a few times. The chain has TRBV3-1 (or the pseudogene TRBV3-2) and TRBJ1-2; no clear D gene. The germline V gene has CDR1 LGHDT and CDR2 YNNKEL (reference sequence). This CDR3 contains 18 residues. V dropped 4 bases and J dropped 0 bases, with 21 bases sitting between them. The CDR3 loop reads CASSPPGPVSISNYGYTF. DNA for the CDR3: TGTGCCAGCAGCCCGCCCGGTCCGGTGAGCATTTCTAACTATGGCTACACCTTC.

The V call is TRBV9, the J call TRBJ2-5; TRBD1 aligns across 7 bases. In germline, CDR1 is SGDLS, CDR2 YYNGEE. The CDR3 loop spans 14 amino acids. After removal of 0 bases from V and 5 bases from J, the junction contained 4 bases not matched to a gene. CDR3 nucleotide sequence: TGTGCCAGCAGCGTAGTAGGGGGCGCGGAGACCCAGTACTTC. This sequence encodes CASSVVGGAETQYF.

The chain has TRBV4-2 and TRBJ2-5; the match to TRBD2 covers 11 bases. Per germline, CDR1 LGHNA and CDR2 YNFKEQ. The V and J ends lost 1 base and 5 bases, in that order; junction bases with no gene match: 3. CDR3 length: 15 amino acids. CDR3 DNA: TGTGCCAGCAGCCAAGGGACTAGCGGGTTGGAGACCCAGTACTTC. This translates into CASSQGTSGLETQYF.

The rearrangement uses TRBV19 and TRBJ1-4, with a weak D call TRBD1 (5 bases). Germline lookup yields CDR1 LNHDA and CDR2 SQIVND (reference sequence). Trimming cost V 3 bases and J 5 bases, with 7 bases left between them. The CDR3 length is 13 residues. For the CDR3, the DNA is TGTGCCAGTAGTATTCCAGGGAATGAAAAACTGTTTTTT. Translating gives CASSIPGNEKLFF.

The V call is TRBV5-1, the J call TRBJ2-5, with TRBD1 identical over 8 bases. CDR1 and CDR2 (germline): SGHRS, YFSETQ. J gave up 4 bases and V 4 bases, and 9 bases lay outside the gene matches. The CDR3 runs to 15 residues. The CDR3 spells CASSRGQGRGETQYF. In DNA form, the CDR3 reads TGCGCCAGCAGCCGCGGACAGGGAAGGGGAGAGACCCAGTACTTC.

The chain links TRBV27 to TRBJ2-5; 11 nucleotides agree with TRBD2. There are 16 residues in the CDR3. V gave up 6 bases and J gave up 5 bases; unmatched junction bases: 11. Germline V gene data show CDR1 as MNHEY and CDR2 as SMNVEV (reference sequence). CDR3 region: CASRRTSGQPWETQYF. DNA for the CDR3: TGTGCCAGCAGACGGACTAGCGGGCAGCCTTGGGAGACCCAGTACTTC.

This clone occurred once. The chain links TRBV5-1 to TRBJ2-5; D gene ambiguous. Trimming cost V 2 bases and J 0 bases, with 14 bases left between them. Germline CDR1 is SGHRS and CDR2 is YFSETQ. CDR3 length: 16 residues. The CDR3 region is CASSFGPEKYQETQYF. The CDR3 DNA is TGCGCCAGCAGCTTTGGGCCGGAAAAGTACCAAGAGACCCAGTACTTC.

The rearrangement joins TRBV5-1 to TRBJ2-3; TRBD1 aligns across 8 bases. The ends lost 0 bases at V and 1 base at J; junction bases unmatched: 7. Germline V CDR1 and CDR2: SGHRS, YFSETQ. The CDR3 sequence is 17 residues long. The CDR3 coding sequence is TGCGCCAGCAGCTTGGAGACCAGGGGGCGCGGCACAGATACGCAGTATTTT. This sequence encodes CASSLETRGRGTDTQYF.

This clone was counted a single time. This chain joins TRBV5-1 and TRBJ1-1, with TRBD1 matching over 7 bases. CDR1 is SGHRS, CDR2 YFSETQ, per germline. The CDR3 is 14 residues long. Unmatched junction bases numbered 3, after V lost 0 bases and J lost 4 bases. CDR3 region: CASSLESGGTEAFF. Written as DNA, the CDR3 is TGCGCCAGCAGCTTGGAGTCAGGGGGCACTGAAGCTTTCTTT.

The chain couples TRBV3-1 (or the pseudogene TRBV3-2) to TRBJ2-7; 10 bases fit TRBD2. This CDR3 comprises 16 residues. Germline loops: CDR1 LGHDT, CDR2 YNNKEL (reference sequence). The trim removed 4 bases at V and 2 bases at J, leaving 8 bases unmatched. CDR3: CASSLASGSSPYEQYF. Written as DNA, the CDR3 is TGTGCCAGCAGCCTCGCTAGCGGGAGCTCTCCCTACGAGCAGTACTTC.

This clone showed up just a few times. This CDR3 is CASSTLQGASGGYTF. In nucleotides, the CDR3 is TGCGCCAGCAGCACCTTACAGGGGGCCAGTGGGGGCTACACCTTC. The chain has TRBV5-1 and TRBJ1-2; 9 bases align to TRBD1. Germline V lookup: CDR1 SGHRS, CDR2 YFSETQ. The length of the CDR3 is 15 residues. Trimming removed 4 bases from V and 8 bases from J; junction bases left unmatched: 12. The full variable domain, in which reference TRBV5-1 and TRBJ1-2 provide the parts outside the CDR3, is KAGVTQTPRYLIKTRGQQVTLSCSPISGHRSVSWYQQTPGQGLQFLFEYFSETQRNKGNFPGRFSGRQFSNSRSEMNVSTLELGDSALYLCASSTLQGASGGYTFGSGTRLTVV.

The chain recombines TRBV10-3 with TRBJ1-1, with 12 bases that match TRBD1. Germline CDR1 and CDR2: ENHRY and SYGVKD. CDR3 length: 14 amino acids. Germline trimming cut 2 bases from V and 12 bases from J; bases unmatched to any gene: 7. The CDR3 nucleotides read TGTGCCATCAGTGAGGACCGGGACAGGGGGCTGACTTTCTTT. This translates into CAISEDRDRGLTFF.

This clone appeared once. The rearrangement uses TRBV10-3 and TRBJ2-5; 9 bases are a match to TRBD2. The CDR3 contains 14 residues. Looked up from germline, CDR1 is ENHRY and CDR2 is SYGVKD. The V segment lost 8 bases and the J segment 2 bases; nucleotides outside the gene matches: 6. CDR3 amino acids: CAIGREGIQETQYF. For the CDR3, the DNA is TGTGCCATCGGGCGGGAGGGCATACAAGAGACCCAGTACTTC.

The rearrangement links TRBV18 to TRBJ2-2; 12 bases map to TRBD2. Germline CDR1 reads KGHSH; CDR2 reads LQKENI. V shed 2 bases, J shed 5 bases, and the junction held 9 bases outside the gene matches. The CDR3 runs to 18 residues. CDR3 loop: CASSPRLAGVSGTGELFF. For the CDR3, the DNA is TGTGCCAGCTCACCAAGACTAGCGGGAGTTAGCGGGACCGGGGAGCTGTTTTTT.

The chain has TRBV6-6 and TRBJ1-6, with D possibly being TRBD1 (6 bases). CDR1 and CDR2 from the germline V gene are MNHNY and SVGAGI (reference sequence). Trimming left V 5 bases short and J 7 bases short, with 18 bases between. The CDR3 has 16 residues. The CDR3 spells CASSPGQRLKNSPLHF. The CDR3 nucleotides are TGTGCCAGCAGTCCTGGACAGAGACTGAAGAATTCACCCCTCCACTTT.

J is TRBJ1-1 and V is TRBV6-5; D is perhaps TRBD1 (5 bases). The germline V gene has CDR1 MNHEY and CDR2 SVGAGI. The CDR3 is 14 amino acids. Trimming removed 5 bases at V and 0 bases at J, with 10 bases between. The CDR3 region is CASSKGLMNTEAFF. The CDR3 DNA reads TGTGCCAGCAGTAAGGGACTGATGAACACTGAAGCTTTCTTT.

The rearrangement joins TRBV6-4 to TRBJ1-3; D is ambiguous. Trimming removed 5 bases from V and 8 bases from J, with 10 bases in between. CDR1 and CDR2 (germline): MRHNA, SNTAGT. The CDR3 contains 12 residues. The CDR3 DNA follows: TGTGCCAGCAGTCCTCCGTTCCACACCATATATTTT. Its translation is CASSPPFHTIYF.

V is TRBV4-1 and J is TRBJ1-1; D unclear. Germline V gene lookup returns CDR1 MGHRA and CDR2 YSYEKL. Trimming removed 0 bases at V and 6 bases at J, with 20 bases between. This CDR3 region has 17 residues. The CDR3 coding sequence is TGCGCCAGCAGCCAAGAGGCCCCCCCCCGGGTCGGAGCTGAAGCTTTCTTT. It is translated as CASSQEAPPRVGAEAFF.

The chain joins TRBV3-1 (or the pseudogene TRBV3-2) to TRBJ2-1; possibly TRBD1 for D (6 bases). V lost 4 bases to trimming and J lost 10 bases, with 11 bases between them. The CDR3 runs 12 residues. Germline CDR1 reads LGHDT; CDR2 reads YNNKEL (reference sequence). The DNA for the CDR3 is TGTGCCAGCAGCCCACAGGGTCAGGAGCAGTTCTTC. Translated, it gives CASSPQGQEQFF.

This chain joins TRBV6-5 and TRBJ1-4; 10 bases map to TRBD1. In germline, CDR1 is MNHEY, CDR2 SVGAGI. This CDR3 spans 14 amino acids. V gave up 6 bases and J gave up 2 bases; unmatched junction bases: 0. CDR3 coding DNA: TGTGCCAGCAGGGACAGGGGGACTAATGAAAAACTGTTTTTT. This encodes CASRDRGTNEKLFF.

The chain links TRBV6-6 to TRBJ1-6; D ambiguous. The CDR3 totals 13 residues. Trimming removed 6 bases from V and 9 bases from J, with 12 bases in between. Germline CDR1 and CDR2: MNHNY and SVGAGI (reference sequence). CDR3: CASSPAPGSPLHF. CDR3 DNA sequence: TGTGCCAGCAGCCCCGCGCCAGGTTCACCCCTCCACTTT.

The J gene is TRBJ1-6, the V gene TRBV19, with 10 nucleotides matching TRBD1. V gave up 4 bases and J gave up 8 bases; unmatched junction bases: 5. Germline assignment: CDR1 LNHDA and CDR2 SQIVND (reference sequence). The CDR3 consists of 15 residues. The CDR3 sequence is CASSTRTGGYSPLHF. CDR3 nucleotides: TGTGCCAGTAGTACGCGGACAGGGGGATATTCACCCCTCCACTTT. The variable domain in full, with the rest retrieved from reference TRBV19 and TRBJ1-6, is DGGITQSPKYLFRKEGQNVTLSCEQNLNHDAMYWYRQDPGQGLRLIYYSQIVNDFQKGDIAEGYSVSREKKESFPLTVTSAQKNPTAFYLCASSTRTGGYSPLHFGNGTRLTVT.

Concerning this clone itself: Sequence at one end of the junction differs from germline and may be a read error. This sequence joins TRBV10-1 and TRBJ1-4; no clear D gene. The CDR3 length is 16 residues. Per germline, CDR1 WNHNN and CDR2 SYGVQD (reference sequence). CDR3 nucleotide sequence: TGCGCCAGCAGTAGGGCCCCGGGGATTCGTAATGAAAACCTGTTTTTT. Its translation: CASSRAPGIRNENLFF.

The chain joins TRBV5-1 to TRBJ2-2; no clear D. Germline-derived CDR1 and CDR2 are SGHRS and YFSETQ. V was cut by 1 base and J by 1 base, with 5 bases left in between. This CDR3 is built from 14 residues. The CDR3 DNA sequence: TGCGCCAGCAGCTTGACGGGGAACACCGGGGAGCTGTTTTTT. It yields the protein CASSLTGNTGELFF.